There are many counts of the clone carrying this TCR beta chain. Its target is unknown. Time point in this sample: technical triplicate 2. The record originates from a study of neurological immune-mediated disorders. The cDNA was generated by 5'RACE with 10-nucleotide random UMIs. From 15-18 subjects, each sequencing run yielded over 190 million TCR-beta sequences. Each CDR3 protein gets one entry after TCRdb re-called the 5' RACE reads with MiXCR. The sample includes about 59,000 distinct CDR3 sequences, approximately 25% seen only once; the top ten take 4.6%. General observations from the study: Levels of TCR clonal expansion peaked in HTLV-1-associated myelopathy and reached their lowest in multiple sclerosis, under those of healthy controls. The expanded clones of different subjects shared no CDR3 amino acid sequences (suggesting private repertoires in all groups).

The CDR3 totals 15 residues. Germline loops: CDR1 DFQATT, CDR2 SNEGSKA (reference sequence). Losses at the gene ends were 3 bases for V and 5 bases for J; bases not matched to a gene: 7. The genes are TRBV20-1 and TRBJ2-2; 9 bases fit TRBD1. This TCR was sampled from a man in his 60s with HTLV-1-associated myelopathy (HAM/TSP). Sequencing input: PBMCs. CDR3 sequence (DNA): TGCAGTGCTAGCCCCGGGACAGGGAATACCGGGGAGCTGTTTTTT. Its protein is CSASPGTGNTGELFF.